This is a list of T cell receptor beta chains from one sample in a study of STAT3 mutations in large granular lymphocyte leukemia. Measured with immunoSEQ multiplex PCR; TCRdb has only the in-frame clones, and not every one. The table records about 42,000 clones, about 81% of them present only once. Sequences were obtained from PBMCs. These receptor sequences come from a human donor with T large granular lymphocyte leukemia. Some clones in this sample may be carry-over from other donors' samples. Both conserved end residues are part of each CDR3. Clone sizes are given selectively: once, few, many, or a class where the clone is expanded.

TRBJ1-2 | TRBV28 | NA | CASSLTAGVGYTF
TRBJ2-6 | TRBV5-4 | NA | CASSLNAPGSGANVLTF
TRBJ2-2 | TRBV18 | NA | CASSPMNTGELFF
TRBJ2-2 | TRBV5-1 | once | CASSRRDSFSNTGELFF
TRBJ2-3 | TRBV5-1 | few | CASSFPADFSTDTQYF
TRBJ2-3 | TRBV30 | NA | CAWSVGSDTQYF
TRBJ1-6 | TRBV27 | NA | CASSLGPWGTLHF
TRBJ2-7 | TRBV7-9 | few | CASSLATGGRSYEQYF
TRBJ2-1 | TRBV9 | once | CASSPRRPMANEQFF
TRBJ1-5 | TRBV19 | NA | CASSTMQTDHSNQPQHF
TRBJ1-1 | TRBV5-3 | NA | CARRPGQTNTEAFF
TRBJ1-1 | TRBV7-8 | NA | CASSSGQGNTEAFF